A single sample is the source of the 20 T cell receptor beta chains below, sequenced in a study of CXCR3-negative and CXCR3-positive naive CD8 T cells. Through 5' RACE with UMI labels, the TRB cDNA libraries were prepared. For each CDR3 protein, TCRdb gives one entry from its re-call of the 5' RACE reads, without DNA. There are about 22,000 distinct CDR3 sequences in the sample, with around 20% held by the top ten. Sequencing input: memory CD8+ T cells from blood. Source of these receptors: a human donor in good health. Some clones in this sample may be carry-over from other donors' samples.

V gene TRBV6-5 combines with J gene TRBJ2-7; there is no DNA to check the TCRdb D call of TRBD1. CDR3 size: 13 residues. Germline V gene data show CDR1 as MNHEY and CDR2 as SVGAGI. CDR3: CASGKGEAHEQYF.

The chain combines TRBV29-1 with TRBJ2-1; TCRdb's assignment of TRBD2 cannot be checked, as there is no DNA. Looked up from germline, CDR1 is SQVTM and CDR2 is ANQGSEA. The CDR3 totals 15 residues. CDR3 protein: CSAWGGLAGFNEQFF.

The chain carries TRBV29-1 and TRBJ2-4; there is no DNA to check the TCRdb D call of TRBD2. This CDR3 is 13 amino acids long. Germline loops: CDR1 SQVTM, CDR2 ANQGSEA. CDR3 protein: CSARGTDKNIQYF.

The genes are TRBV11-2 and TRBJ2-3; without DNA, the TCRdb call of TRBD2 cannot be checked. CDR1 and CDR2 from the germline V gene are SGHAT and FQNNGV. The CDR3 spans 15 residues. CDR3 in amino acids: CASSFSPVSTDTQYF. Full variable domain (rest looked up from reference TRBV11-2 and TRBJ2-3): EAGVAQSPRYKIIEKRQSVAFWCNPISGHATLYWYQQILGQGPKLLIQFQNNGVVDDSQLPKDRFSAERLKGVDSTLKIQPAKLEDSAVYLCASSFSPVSTDTQYFGPGTRLTVL.

The CDR3 here is CASSLSGGYEQYF. The rearrangement joins TRBV7-2 to TRBJ2-7; TCRdb indicates TRBD1, and absent DNA this call remains unverified. The CDR3 sequence is 13 residues long. Germline CDR1 and CDR2: SGHTA and FQGNSA.

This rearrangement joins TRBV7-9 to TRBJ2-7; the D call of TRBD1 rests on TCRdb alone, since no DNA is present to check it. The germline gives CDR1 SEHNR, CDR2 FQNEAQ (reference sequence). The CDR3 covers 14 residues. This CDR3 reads CASSLPQGSYEQYF.

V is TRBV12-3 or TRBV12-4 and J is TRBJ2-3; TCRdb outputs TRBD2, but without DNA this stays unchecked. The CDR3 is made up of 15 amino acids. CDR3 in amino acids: CASSLLAGVTDTQYF.

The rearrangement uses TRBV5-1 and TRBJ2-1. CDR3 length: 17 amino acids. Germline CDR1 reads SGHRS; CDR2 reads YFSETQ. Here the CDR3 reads CASSLSSGRELYNEQFF.

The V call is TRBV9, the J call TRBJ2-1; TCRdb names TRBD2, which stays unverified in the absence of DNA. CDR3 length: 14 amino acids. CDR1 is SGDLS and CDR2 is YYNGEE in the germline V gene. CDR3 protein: CASSEIAGAVEQFF. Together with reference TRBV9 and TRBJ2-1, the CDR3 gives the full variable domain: DSGVTQTPKHLITATGQRVTLRCSPRSGDLSVYWYQQSLDQGLQFLIQYYNGEERAKGNILERFSAQQFPDLHSELNLSSLELGDSALYFCASSEIAGAVEQFFGPGTRLTVL.

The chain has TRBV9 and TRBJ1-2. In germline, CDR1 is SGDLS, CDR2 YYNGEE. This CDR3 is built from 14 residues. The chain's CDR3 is CASSVRQAGYGYTF.

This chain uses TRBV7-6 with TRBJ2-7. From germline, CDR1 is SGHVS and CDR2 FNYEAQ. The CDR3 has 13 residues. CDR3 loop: CASSLFDTYEQYF.

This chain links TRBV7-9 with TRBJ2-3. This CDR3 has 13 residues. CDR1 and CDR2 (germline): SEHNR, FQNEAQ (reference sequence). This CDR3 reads CASSLAGHNTQYF.

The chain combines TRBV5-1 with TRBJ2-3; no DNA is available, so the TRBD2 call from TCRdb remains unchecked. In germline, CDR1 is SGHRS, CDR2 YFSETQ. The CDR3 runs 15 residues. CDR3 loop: CASSSVLAGADTQYF.

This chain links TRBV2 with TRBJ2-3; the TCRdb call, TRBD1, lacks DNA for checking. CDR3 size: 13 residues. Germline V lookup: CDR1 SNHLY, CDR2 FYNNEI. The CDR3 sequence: CASSPRPPDTQYF.

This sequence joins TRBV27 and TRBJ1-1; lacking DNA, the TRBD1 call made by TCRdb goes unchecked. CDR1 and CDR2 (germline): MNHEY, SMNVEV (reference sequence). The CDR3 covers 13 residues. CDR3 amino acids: CASSFQGGAEAFF.

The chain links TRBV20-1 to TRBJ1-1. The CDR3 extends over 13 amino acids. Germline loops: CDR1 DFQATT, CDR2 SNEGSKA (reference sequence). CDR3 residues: CSAPDTGNTEAFF.

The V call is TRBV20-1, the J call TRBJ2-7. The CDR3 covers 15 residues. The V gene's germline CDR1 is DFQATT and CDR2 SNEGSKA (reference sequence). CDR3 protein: CSAWVVGGASYEQYF.

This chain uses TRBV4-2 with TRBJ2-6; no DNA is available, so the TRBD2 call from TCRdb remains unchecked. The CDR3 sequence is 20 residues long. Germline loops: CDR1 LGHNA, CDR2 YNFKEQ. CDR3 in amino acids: CASSQDETSGTHSGANVLTF.

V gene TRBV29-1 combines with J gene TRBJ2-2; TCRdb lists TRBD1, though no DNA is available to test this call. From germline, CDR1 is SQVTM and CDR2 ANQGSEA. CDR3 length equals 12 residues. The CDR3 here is CSVTPGAGELFF.

The CDR3 is CATLIDTEAFF. The chain recombines TRBV6-5 with TRBJ1-1. The CDR3 totals 11 residues. Per the germline V gene, CDR1 is MNHEY and CDR2 is SVGAGI.